This T cell receptor (beta chain) was sequenced for a study of cytomegalovirus exposure and HLA in healthy donors. Study overall: A data release that came early held about 89 million unique TCRs from HLA-typed donors.

The study, taken as a whole, reports: The classifier, whose performance was assessed in both the original and validation cohorts, reportedly diagnosed cytomegalovirus status with high specificity and sensitivity. Later on, a genetic analysis was performed. It linked a missense variant in DCLRE1C with V- and J-gene trimming of TCR beta.

About this clone itself: The antigen remains unidentified. Within the sample, other DNA sequences also encode this same CDR3.

This CDR3 comprises 11 residues. Germline V gene sequence: CDR1 MNHEY, CDR2 SMNVEV (reference sequence). V dropped 4 bases and J dropped 1 base, with 2 bases sitting between them. The PCR was carried out with 60 Vbeta primers and 13 Jbeta primers. In the study's own analysis: In a later analysis, the count reached 80 million or so unique TCR beta chains, with 9 million to 11 million shared. Produced via immunoSEQ multiplex PCR; TCRdb's table is partial and in-frame only. The DNA gave D and trimming, while V, J and clone size come from that table. Of fewer than 200,000 clones listed, roughly four fifths were seen once; the top ten hold roughly 5%.

Sequencing input: PBMCs. The chain joins TRBV27 to TRBJ2-7; D remains unclear. This sequence originates from a woman aged 18-29 years in good health and CMV-seropositive. This CDR3 reads CASSSSYEQYF. CDR3 nucleotides: TGTGCCAGCAGTTCGTCCTACGAGCAGTACTTC.